These 2 T cell receptor beta chains were all obtained from the same sample, sequenced in a study of blood T cell repertoires in COVID-19. Generated by immunoSEQ multiplex PCR, the TCRdb table keeps only in-frame clones and is missing some. The sample carries some 70,000 clones, 91% recorded once. Sequenced material: peripheral blood. These TCRs come from a human donor in a cohort sampled during active COVID-19.

CDR3 DNA: TGTGCCAGCAGCACTGGACTAGCGGGAGAAGAGGAGACCCAGTACTTC. Translating gives CASSTGLAGEEETQYF. V and J are TRBV5-4 and TRBJ2-5; TRBD2 matches 13 bases. Germline CDR1 reads SGHNT; CDR2 reads YYREEE (reference sequence). The length of the CDR3 is 16 residues. The junction had 8 bases not matched to a gene; V was cut back by 4 bases and J by 5 bases.

In regard to this clone: Sequence at one end of the junction differs from germline and may be a read error. This rearrangement joins TRBV30 to TRBJ1-1; 10 bases agree with TRBD1. CDR3 length equals 14 residues. CDR1 is GTSNPN and CDR2 is SVGIG in the germline V gene (reference sequence). In DNA form, the CDR3 reads TGTGCCTGGGACAGGGGGCGAGAGAACGCTGAAGCTTTCTTT. This sequence encodes CAWDRGRENAEAFF.